This T cell receptor (beta chain) was recovered during a study of patients and donors after allogeneic stem cell transplantation. The CDR3 length is 15 residues. CDR1 DFQATT and CDR2 SNEGSKA come from the germline V gene (reference sequence). Trimming removed 3 bases from V and 2 bases from J; junction bases left unmatched: 3. From the RT-PCR reads, TCRdb called clonotypes with MiXCR, one entry per CDR3 protein. This repertoire shows hundreds of thousands of distinct CDR3 sequences, around 16% found once; its top ten account for around 6.8%. This rearrangement joins TRBV20-1 to TRBJ2-3, with 12 bases fitting TRBD2. The receptor was derived from a human donor who was either an allogeneic HSCT recipient or a stem cell or donor lymphocyte infusion donor (not recorded which). It is not recorded whose cells these are; they may come from a transplant donor. Input material: blood, either unsorted or a sorted T cell fraction (not recorded which). The CDR3 sequence: CSARGTSGLTDTQYF. As DNA, the CDR3 is TGCAGTGCTAGGGGGACTAGCGGGCTCACAGATACGCAGTATTTT.